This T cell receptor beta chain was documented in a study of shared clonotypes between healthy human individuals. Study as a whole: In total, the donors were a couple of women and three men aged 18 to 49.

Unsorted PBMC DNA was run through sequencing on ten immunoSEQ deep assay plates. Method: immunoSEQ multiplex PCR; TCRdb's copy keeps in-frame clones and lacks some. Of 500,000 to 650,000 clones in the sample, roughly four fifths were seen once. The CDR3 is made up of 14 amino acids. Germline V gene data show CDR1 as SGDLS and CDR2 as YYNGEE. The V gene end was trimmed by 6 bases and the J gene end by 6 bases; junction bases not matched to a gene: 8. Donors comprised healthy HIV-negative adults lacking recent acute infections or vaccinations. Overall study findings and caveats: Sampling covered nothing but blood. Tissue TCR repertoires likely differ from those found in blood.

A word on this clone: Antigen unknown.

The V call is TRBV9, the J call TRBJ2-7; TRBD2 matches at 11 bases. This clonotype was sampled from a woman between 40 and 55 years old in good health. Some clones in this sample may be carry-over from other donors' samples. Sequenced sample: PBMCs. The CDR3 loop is CASTRLAGSGEQYF. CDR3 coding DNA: TGTGCCAGCACCAGACTAGCGGGAAGCGGCGAGCAGTACTTC.